A single sample is the source of the 22 T cell receptor beta chains below, sequenced in a study of siplizumab effects on memory and regulatory T cells. Method: immunoSEQ multiplex PCR; TCRdb's copy keeps in-frame clones and lacks some. The table lists tens of thousands of clones, about 96% of them singletons. The sequenced material came from naive CD4+ T cells sorted from blood. The receptors derive from a human donor in good health.

J is TRBJ2-3 and V is TRBV14, with a tentative D call TRBD1 (6 bases). The germline CDR1 and CDR2 sequences are SGHDN and FVKESK. The CDR3 runs to 15 residues. V lost 5 bases, J lost 2 bases, and 14 bases lay in between. CDR3 protein: CASSKLGGVTDTQYF. The CDR3 DNA sequence: TGTGCCAGCAGCAAGCTAGGGGGAGTCACAGATACGCAGTATTTT.

This chain joins TRBV12-5 and TRBJ2-5; 10 positions match TRBD1. The J call may be faulty, since TRBJ2-7 better matches the DNA end. Germline loops: CDR1 LGHNT, CDR2 FRNRAP. This CDR3 comprises 14 residues. The DNA of the CDR3 is TGTGCTAGTGCTTCCGACAGGGGGCCTTACGAGCAGTACTTC. Residues: CASASDRGPYEQYF.

V usage is TRBV7-9 and J usage is TRBJ2-1; maybe TRBD2 (6 bases). Germline loops: CDR1 SEHNR, CDR2 FQNEAQ (reference sequence). The ends were cut back, 2 bases at V and 6 bases at J, with 17 bases in the middle. This CDR3 region has 16 residues. This CDR3 is CASSLPGTLGSNEQFF. The CDR3 DNA reads TGTGCCAGCAGCTTACCGGGGACTTTAGGTAGCAATGAGCAGTTCTTC.

DNA for the CDR3: TGTGCCAGCAACTTTTGGGGACAGGGCGATGGCTACACCTTC. Residues: CASNFWGQGDGYTF. The chain joins TRBV7-9 to TRBJ1-2, with 9 positions matching TRBD1. The CDR3 loop spans 14 amino acids. V dropped 7 bases and J dropped 6; count of bases not matched to a gene: 9. The germline V gene has CDR1 SEHNR and CDR2 FQNEAQ (reference sequence).

The chain has TRBV6-1 and TRBJ2-3; weak D call: TRBD2 (6 bases). The CDR3 contains 14 residues. Germline V lookup: CDR1 MNHNS, CDR2 SASEGT. V was shortened by 4 bases and J by 5 bases, with 13 bases between the two germline ends. CDR3 sequence reads: CASSGGASEDTQYF. In DNA, the CDR3 is TGTGCCAGCAGTGGAGGGGCTAGCGAAGATACGCAGTATTTT.

The chain links TRBV2 to TRBJ1-5; 7 nucleotides line up with TRBD1. The junction had 5 bases not matched to a gene; V was cut back by 6 bases and J by 3 bases. Per germline, CDR1 SNHLY and CDR2 FYNNEI. The CDR3 spans 14 residues. CDR3 DNA: TGTGCCAGCAGGATGGGACAGTCCAATCAGCCCCAGCATTTT. As protein: CASRMGQSNQPQHF.

The rearrangement uses TRBV7-3 and TRBJ2-3, with TRBD2 matching 8 bases. The CDR3 length is 17 residues. CDR1 SGHTA and CDR2 FQGTGA come from the germline V gene. With 2 bases clipped from V and 2 bases from J, the junction kept 9 bases outside the gene matches. CDR3 protein: CASSLLSGGVLTDTQYF. CDR3 nucleotides: TGTGCCAGCAGCTTATTAAGCGGGGGAGTCCTCACAGATACGCAGTATTTT.

This rearrangement joins TRBV14 to TRBJ2-5; D call uncertain. Germline lookup yields CDR1 SGHDN and CDR2 FVKESK. Deletions cut 4 bases from V and 1 base from J, with 7 bases between. The length of the CDR3 is 13 residues. The CDR3 region is CASSLGIQETQYF. In DNA form, the CDR3 reads TGTGCCAGCAGCCTAGGGATCCAAGAGACCCAGTACTTC.

The genes are TRBV7-3 and TRBJ2-7, with a weak D call TRBD2 (5 bases). The CDR3 totals 13 residues. The germline V gene encodes CDR1 SGHTA and CDR2 FQGTGA. Trimming pared 3 bases from V and 2 bases from J, leaving 8 bases between. As DNA, the CDR3 is TGTGCCAGCAGCTTCGGGGTAGCCTACGAGCAGTACTTC. Its translation is CASSFGVAYEQYF.

The V call is TRBV12-5, the J call TRBJ2-1, with TRBD1 matching 9 bases. Germline lookup yields CDR1 LGHNT and CDR2 FRNRAP. The length of the CDR3 is 14 residues. With V trimmed by 5 bases and J by 2 bases, 1 base remained unmatched. DNA for the CDR3: TGTGCTAGTGGTACAGGGGGCGCCTACAATGAGCAGTTCTTC. Translated: CASGTGGAYNEQFF.

This clone was observed a single time. The V call is TRBV5-1, the J call TRBJ2-7, with 10 bases aligning to TRBD2. CDR3 length: 15 amino acids. V shed 0 bases, J shed 5 bases, and the junction held 5 bases outside the gene matches. Germline CDR1 SGHRS, CDR2 YFSETQ. CDR3 amino acids: CASSLVVAGGDEQYF. CDR3 nucleotide sequence: TGCGCCAGCAGCTTGGTTGTAGCGGGGGGTGACGAGCAGTACTTC.

The chain has TRBV7-9 and TRBJ2-3; the D is unclear. Trimming left V 3 bases short and J 6 bases short, with 10 bases between. The length of the CDR3 is 13 residues. Germline loops: CDR1 SEHNR, CDR2 FQNEAQ (reference sequence). CDR3 sequence reads: CASSLGGWDTQYF. The CDR3 DNA follows: TGTGCCAGCAGCTTGGGTGGTTGGGATACGCAGTATTTT.

The V and J genes are TRBV7-9 and TRBJ1-5, with D uncertain. V was clipped by 2 bases and J by 4 bases, with 6 bases between them. The CDR3 sequence is 13 residues long. The germline gives CDR1 SEHNR, CDR2 FQNEAQ (reference sequence). The CDR3 nucleotides read TGTGCCAGCAGCTTAACGGGTAATCAGCCCCAGCATTTT. As protein: CASSLTGNQPQHF.

The chain links TRBV7-9 to TRBJ1-2; D gene unclear. CDR3 size: 15 residues. V was clipped by 1 base and J by 0 bases, with 9 bases between them. Per germline, CDR1 SEHNR and CDR2 FQNEAQ (reference sequence). CDR3 residues: CASSLVTITNYGYTF. The CDR3 nucleotides are TGTGCCAGCAGCTTAGTAACAATAACTAACTATGGCTACACCTTC.

The rearrangement links TRBV6-5 to TRBJ2-3; D is perhaps TRBD1 or TRBD2 (5 bases each). The CDR3 consists of 15 residues. Per the germline V gene, CDR1 is MNHEY and CDR2 is SVGAGI. Trimming left V 4 bases short and J 1 base short, with 12 bases between. CDR3 in DNA: TGTGCCAGCAGTTCCCCGGGGCCAGGCACAGATACGCAGTATTTT. It is translated as CASSSPGPGTDTQYF.

V usage is TRBV23-1 and J usage is TRBJ2-5; 8 bases line up with TRBD2. TRBV23-1 is labeled an ORF, and its function is uncertain. This CDR3 region has 16 residues. Trimming took 2 bases from V and 3 from J; bases not matched to a gene: 8. The CDR3 is CASSQRWGLGEETQYF. CDR3 nucleotides: TGCGCCAGCAGTCAAAGGTGGGGACTAGGCGAAGAGACCCAGTACTTC.

The rearrangement uses TRBV5-1 and TRBJ2-3, with D perhaps given as TRBD1 or TRBD2 (5 bases each). The germline V gene has CDR1 SGHRS and CDR2 YFSETQ. The V end was cut by 3 bases, the J end by 0 bases, with 11 bases between. There are 15 residues in the CDR3. CDR3 sequence: CASSSGTFSTDTQYF. CDR3 nucleotides: TGCGCCAGCAGCTCGGGGACCTTTAGCACAGATACGCAGTATTTT.

This clone appeared a single time. The chain employs TRBV5-1 and TRBJ1-2; TRBD1 is a possible D gene (5 bases). Trimming left V 0 bases short and J 2 bases short, with 8 bases between. Germline V lookup: CDR1 SGHRS, CDR2 YFSETQ. The CDR3 contains 14 residues. This CDR3 reads CASSLGRQNYGYTF. CDR3 nucleotide sequence: TGCGCCAGCAGCTTGGGGCGACAGAACTATGGCTACACCTTC.

This clone was recorded only once. This chain joins TRBV30 and TRBJ2-7; D call uncertain. CDR1 is GTSNPN, CDR2 SVGIG, per germline (reference sequence). The CDR3 loop spans 9 amino acids. CDR3 nucleotide sequence: TGTCGCGACTCCTACGAGCAGTACTTC. Its protein product is CRDSYEQYF.

V gene TRBV2 combines with J gene TRBJ2-7, with a weak D call TRBD2 (5 bases). Trimming cost V 4 bases and J 6 bases, with 10 bases left between them. Germline V gene sequence: CDR1 SNHLY, CDR2 FYNNEI. The CDR3 extends over 12 amino acids. CDR3 in amino acids: CASSGSGGEQYF. DNA of the CDR3: TGTGCCAGCAGTGGCTCAGGAGGCGAGCAGTACTTC.

The CDR3 region is CASSLRAGGTDTQYF. CDR3 bases: TGTGCCAGCAGCTTGAGGGCGGGGGGCACAGATACGCAGTATTTT. This chain joins TRBV5-4 and TRBJ2-3; TRBD2 aligns across 7 bases. CDR3 length: 15 residues. Germline V CDR1 and CDR2: SGHNT, YYREEE (reference sequence). V shed 1 base, J shed 1 base, and the junction held 3 bases outside the gene matches.

Points on this clone: The junction departs from the called germline gene at one end, perhaps through a read error. The chain couples TRBV6-6 to TRBJ1-3; tentative D call: TRBD1 (5 bases). The germline V gene has CDR1 MNHNY and CDR2 SVGAGI (reference sequence). The CDR3 length is 14 residues. The CDR3 reads CAISEGQTGNTIYF. CDR3 nucleotide sequence: TGTGCCATCAGTGAGGGGCAGACTGGAAACACCATATATTTT.